The 17 T cell receptor beta chains reported below all come from one sample, sequenced in a study of T-cell memory formation after mild COVID-19. TCRdb re-derived calls from the 5' RACE reads in MiXCR, one entry per CDR3 protein. The sample holds under 250,000 distinct CDR3 sequences, 9% to 10% seen once. Sequenced: PBMCs or a T cell subset sorted from them (not recorded which). These receptors all stem from a man between 18 and 35 years old who had mild COVID-19 (a few samples of this study predate the infection). Cell type and time point are not known.

This clonotype was found a few times. The chain couples TRBV5-8 to TRBJ1-4; TRBD1 aligns across 8 bases. Trimming removed 7 bases from V and 8 bases from J; junction bases left unmatched: 10. Germline V CDR1 and CDR2: SGHTS, YDEGEE. The CDR3 loop spans 14 amino acids. The CDR3 DNA follows: TGTGCCAGCGGAATAACAGGGGGTAGCGAAAAACTGTTTTTT. Translated: CASGITGGSEKLFF.

In its sample, this clonotype was seen many times. V is TRBV3-1 and J is TRBJ2-5; D gene ambiguous. Trimming removed 0 bases at V and 7 bases at J, with 12 bases between. The CDR3 totals 14 residues. Germline CDR1 and CDR2: LGHDT and YNNKEL (reference sequence). The CDR3 nucleotides are TGTGCCAGCAGCCAAGATTCGCGCCCAGGGACCCAGTACTTC. Protein sequence: CASSQDSRPGTQYF.

This clonotype was recorded at least ten times. This chain joins TRBV5-5 and TRBJ2-5; D is undetermined. The CDR3 consists of 13 residues. CDR1 SGHKS and CDR2 YYEKEE come from the germline V gene (reference sequence). V was shortened by 4 bases and J by 3 bases, with 10 bases between the two germline ends. CDR3 DNA sequence: TGTGCCAGCAGCCTAAGCCGGGAAGAGACCCAGTACTTC. Residues: CASSLSREETQYF.

This clonotype occurred a few times. V and J are TRBV9 and TRBJ2-7; 7 bases line up with TRBD1. The CDR3 length is 14 residues. In germline, CDR1 is SGDLS, CDR2 YYNGEE. The J segment lost 4 bases and the V segment lost 2 bases, leaving 6 bases of the junction unmatched. The DNA of the CDR3 is TGTGCCAGCAGCGTTGGAACAGGGGAATACGAGCAGTACTTC. It specifies CASSVGTGEYEQYF.

This sequence joins TRBV6-2 or TRBV6-3 and TRBJ2-2; 7 bases are a match to TRBD2. CDR3 length: 16 amino acids. Germline V gives CDR1 MNHEY, CDR2 SVGEGT. Losses at the gene ends were 7 bases for V and 1 base for J; bases not matched to a gene: 9. The CDR3 sequence: CASKRGASGNTGELFF. For the CDR3, the DNA is TGTGCCAGCAAGCGGGGAGCCAGCGGGAACACCGGGGAGCTGTTTTTT.

V gene TRBV18 combines with J gene TRBJ1-2; possible D gene TRBD1, 5 bases. V dropped 3 bases and J dropped 4 bases, with 12 bases sitting between them. The CDR3 length is 14 residues. The germline CDR1 and CDR2 sequences are KGHSH and LQKENI. CDR3 loop: CASSPTQGGYGYTF. The CDR3 region has the DNA TGTGCCAGCTCACCTACCCAGGGCGGCTATGGCTACACCTTC.

V is TRBV5-6 and J is TRBJ2-5, with D maybe TRBD2 (6 bases). Germline values: CDR1 SGHDT, CDR2 YYEEEE. This CDR3 has 14 amino acids. Trimming cost V 2 bases and J 2 bases, with 10 bases left between them. The CDR3 sequence is CASSFATRQETQYF. The CDR3 bases are TGTGCCAGCAGCTTCGCGACTAGACAAGAGACCCAGTACTTC.

The V call is TRBV6-5, the J call TRBJ1-2, with 9 positions matching TRBD1. Germline CDR1 reads MNHEY; CDR2 reads SVGAGI. Trimming took 6 bases from V and 3 from J; bases not matched to a gene: 8. This CDR3 is built from 15 residues. This CDR3 reads CASSPGQGVDYGYTF. The CDR3 bases are TGTGCCAGCAGCCCGGGACAGGGTGTTGACTATGGCTACACCTTC.

This clonotype was observed a handful of times. V gene TRBV20-1 combines with J gene TRBJ2-4; 9 bases agree with TRBD2. CDR3 length equals 16 residues. The germline V gene encodes CDR1 DFQATT and CDR2 SNEGSKA (reference sequence). Unmatched junction bases numbered 18, after V lost 6 bases and J lost 9 bases. The CDR3 is CSARRGLAGAFGIQYF. In DNA form, the CDR3 reads TGCAGTGCCCGCCGTGGGTTAGCGGGGGCCTTTGGCATTCAGTACTTC.

This clonotype was seen repeatedly, ten times or more. The chain combines TRBV6-2 or TRBV6-3 with TRBJ2-7; D is undetermined. The CDR3 covers 14 residues. Trimming shortened V by 2 bases and J by 2 bases, and 10 bases separated the two germline ends. Per the germline V gene, CDR1 is MNHEY and CDR2 is SVGEGT. CDR3 bases: TGTGCCAGCAGTTACGAACCTTACCCCTACGAGCAGTACGTC. Amino acids: CASSYEPYPYEQYV.

This clonotype appeared a few times. The DNA of the CDR3 is TGTGCCAGCAGTTTGAACAGGGTAAGAGAGCAGTACGTC. Translated: CASSLNRVREQYV. The genes are TRBV28 and TRBJ2-7, with a tentative D call TRBD1 (6 bases). The V gene's germline CDR1 is MDHEN and CDR2 SYDVKM. This CDR3 spans 13 amino acids. V lost 3 bases and J lost 7, with 13 bases in between.

The chain uses TRBV20-1 and TRBJ2-7; the D call may be TRBD1 or TRBD2 (6 bases each). The V and J ends lost 0 bases and 2 bases respectively, with 14 bases between them. Germline V gene data show CDR1 as DFQATT and CDR2 as SNEGSKA (reference sequence). This CDR3 is built from 15 residues. The CDR3 nucleotides read TGCAGTGCTAGAGATCCCGGGGGCCGAACCTACGAGCAGTACTTC. Protein product: CSARDPGGRTYEQYF.

This clonotype occurred a few times. This sequence joins TRBV7-9 and TRBJ1-6; tentatively, D is TRBD1 (5 bases). Germline V gene lookup returns CDR1 SEHNR and CDR2 FQNEAQ (reference sequence). This CDR3 region has 14 residues. Trimming shortened V by 5 bases and J by 9 bases, and 14 bases separated the two germline ends. CDR3 residues: CASSPGTSGSPLHF. DNA for the CDR3: TGTGCCAGCAGCCCCGGGACGAGCGGTTCACCCCTCCACTTT.

In its sample, this clonotype was seen a few times. V and J are TRBV28 and TRBJ2-1; a possible D gene is TRBD2 (5 bases). Trimming left V 5 bases short and J 3 bases short, with 17 bases between. CDR3 length equals 16 residues. Per germline, CDR1 MDHEN and CDR2 SYDVKM. The DNA for the CDR3 is TGTGCCAGCAGTCCCACCGGGGTCCTTGTCTACAATGAGCAGTTCTTC. This encodes CASSPTGVLVYNEQFF.

The rearrangement uses TRBV29-1 and TRBJ2-1; no definite D call. From germline, CDR1 is SQVTM and CDR2 ANQGSEA. Trimming took 5 bases from V and 0 from J, leaving 8 bases between them. This CDR3 has 13 residues. The CDR3 DNA reads TGCAGCGTTCATAAAAGCTCCTACAATGAGCAGTTCTTC. Translation gives CSVHKSSYNEQFF.

This clonotype was counted ten times or more. This chain joins TRBV7-2 and TRBJ1-6; D is uncertain. Trimming cost V 4 bases and J 7 bases, with 8 bases left between them. The CDR3 runs to 13 residues. Germline values: CDR1 SGHTA, CDR2 FQGNSA. CDR3 in amino acids: CASSSNRNSPLHF. The CDR3 DNA reads TGTGCCAGCAGCTCCAATAGAAATTCACCCCTCCACTTT.

The sample holds many counts of this clonotype. This chain links TRBV5-4 with TRBJ2-3, with 9 bases aligning to TRBD2. The CDR3 has 15 amino acids. V lost 0 bases to trimming and J lost 4 bases; unmatched junction nucleotides: 3. Per germline, CDR1 SGHNT and CDR2 YYREEE (reference sequence). The CDR3 region is CASSLGGGAADTQYF. The CDR3 bases are TGTGCCAGCAGCTTGGGCGGGGGGGCCGCAGATACGCAGTATTTT. Full variable domain (outside the CDR3, taken from reference TRBV5-4 and TRBJ2-3): ETGVTQSPTHLIKTRGQQVTLRCSSQSGHNTVSWYQQALGQGPQFIFQYYREEENGRGNFPPRFSGLQFPNYSSELNVNALELDDSALYLCASSLGGGAADTQYFGPGTRLTVL.